The clone carrying this T cell receptor (beta chain) was seen once. The data stem from a study of blood T cell repertoires in COVID-19. The overall study: The origin of the acute and convalescent COVID-19 samples was the United States, Italy and Spain. T cells, B-cell-depleted T cells, or PBMCs supplied cDNA or gDNA.

The CDR3 extends over 16 amino acids. Trimming took 7 bases from V and 1 from J; bases not matched to a gene: 12. CDR1 and CDR2 (germline): MNHEY, SMNVEV (reference sequence). Authors' methods: Quantification of nucleated cells was approximated via reference gene primer amplification. Assay used: immunoSEQ multiplex PCR; TCRdb lists only in-frame clones, some missing. The DNA gave D and trimming, while V, J and clone size come from that table. The sample gives more than 300,000 clones, about 89% of which show up once; under 8% is in the top ten. The clonotype originates from a man younger than 35 who had recovered from COVID-19. The J gene is TRBJ1-1, the V gene TRBV27; 7 bases agree with TRBD1. Sequencing used peripheral blood. The CDR3 DNA sequence: TGTGCCAGCATCACAGGGGCCGGGACGCAGAACACTGAAGCTTTCTTT. Translated, it gives CASITGAGTQNTEAFF.